This T cell receptor (beta chain) is drawn from a study of beta chain features in type 1 diabetes. On the study more broadly: Patients did not differ from healthy donors in age, gender or cell yield. Whole-study findings and limits: Across patients, naive, central memory and Treg TCRB repertoires exhibited apparently greater similarity than was observed across healthy donors. Across all four CD4+ subsets, people with type 1 diabetes showed modestly shorter TCRB CDR3s.

This clone has only a few counts. Its antigen remains unknown. Trimming at V came to 10 bases and at J to 0 bases, leaving 6 bases not matched to a gene. The CDR3 is 14 amino acids. Germline lookup yields CDR1 LNHDA and CDR2 SQIVND (reference sequence). The authors reverse transcribed all of the isolated RNA, so sequencing captured expressed TCRB transcripts. Produced via immunoSEQ multiplex PCR; TCRdb's table is partial and in-frame only. The data contain approximately 120,000 clones, almost 40% of them singletons. Sequencing used stem cell memory CD4+ T cells from blood. This chain joins TRBV19 and TRBJ1-3; 7 bases match TRBD1. This sequence originates from a woman under 30 in good health. CDR3 bases: TGTGCCACGGGGACAGCTCACTCTGGAAACACCATATATTTT. This translates into CATGTAHSGNTIYF.